A selection of T cell receptor beta chains follows, all from one sample in a study of CD8 T cells in Susac syndrome. TCRdb passed the immunoSEQ multiplex PCR reads through MiXCR, listing each CDR3 protein once. Among some 100,000 distinct CDR3 sequences, about 96% were seen once, and the ten largest hold less than 0.35%. Sequences were obtained from CD8+ T cells from PBMCs. These receptors originate from a human donor with Susac syndrome. The CDR3 runs from the conserved cysteine through the conserved F or W. Fields, in order: J gene, D gene, clone size, V gene, CDR3 protein, CDR3 DNA. A D gene is named only where the DNA matches it firmly. For some rows the clone size is stated as once, few or many, or as a class when expanded; others skip it.

>TRBJ2-1|NA|NA|TRBV9
CASSVLDEQFF
TGTGCCAGCAGCGTATTGGATGAGCAGTTCTTC
>TRBJ2-2|NA|once|TRBV18
CASSGDPTGELFF
TGTGCCAGCTCAGGAGACCCCACCGGGGAGCTGTTTTTT
>TRBJ2-7|NA|once|TRBV3-1
CASSLTQGGDSYEQYF
TGTGCCAGCAGCCTAACTCAGGGGGGAGATTCCTACGAGCAGTACTTC
>TRBJ1-1|TRBD1|NA|TRBV20-1
CSAPPGTGGKGTEAFF
TGCAGTGCTCCGCCCGGGACAGGGGGCAAAGGGACTGAAGCTTTCTTT
>TRBJ1-5|TRBD1|NA|TRBV5-1
CASSTGANQPQHF
TGCGCCAGCAGTACAGGGGCTAATCAGCCCCAGCATTTT
>TRBJ1-4|NA|NA|TRBV29-1
CSHLPVNEKLFF
TGCAGTCACTTGCCCGTTAATGAAAAACTGTTTTTT
>TRBJ2-7|NA|NA|TRBV25-1
CASSVGAQEQYF
TGTGCCAGCAGTGTGGGGGCACAAGAGCAGTACTTC
>TRBJ2-1|TRBD2|NA|TRBV20-1
CSAIPLAGVGNEQFF
TGCAGTGCTATCCCCCTAGCGGGAGTGGGCAATGAGCAGTTCTTC
>TRBJ2-1|NA|NA|TRBV21-1
CASSNPGTSYYNEQFF
TGTGCCAGCAGCAACCCTGGGACTAGCTACTACAATGAGCAGTTCTTC
>TRBJ2-5|TRBD2|NA|TRBV6-5
CASSRTSRETQYF
TGTGCCAGCAGCCGGACTAGCCGGGAGACCCAGTACTTC
>TRBJ1-5|NA|NA|TRBV4-1
CASSRAGGNQPQHF
TGCGCCAGCAGCAGGGCCGGGGGAAATCAGCCCCAGCATTTT
>TRBJ2-7|TRBD2|once|TRBV3-1
CASSQEVTSGSDEQYF
TGTGCCAGCAGCCAAGAGGTTACTAGCGGGAGCGACGAGCAGTACTTC
>TRBJ2-1|NA|NA|TRBV13
CASSLEERGLSSYNEQFF
TGTGCCAGCAGCCTAGAAGAACGGGGTTTAAGCTCCTACAATGAGCAGTTCTTC
>TRBJ2-1|NA|NA|TRBV20-1
CSARVFKVLEQFF
TGCAGTGCTAGGGTGTTCAAGGTCCTCGAGCAGTTCTTC
>TRBJ2-7|TRBD2|NA|TRBV29-1
CSVELSRGGRPYF
TGCAGCGTTGAACTCTCACGCGGGGGTAGACCGTACTTC
>TRBJ2-7|NA|NA|TRBV18
CASSPAANYEQYF
TGTGCCAGCTCACCGGCAGCAAACTACGAGCAGTACTTC
>TRBJ2-3|NA|NA|TRBV2
CASSDGGLVTDTQYF
TGTGCCAGCAGTGACGGGGGCCTGGTCACAGATACGCAGTATTTT
>TRBJ2-7|NA|once|TRBV20-1
CSARDAAEQYF
TGCAGTGCTAGAGATGCGGCAGAGCAGTACTTC
>TRBJ2-7|NA|NA|TRBV29-1
CSVGGGGDGRSYEQYF
TGCAGCGTTGGAGGGGGTGGGGATGGGAGGTCCTACGAGCAGTACTTC
>TRBJ1-3|NA|NA|TRBV20-1
CSARDRRVTNSGNTIYF
TGCAGTGCTAGAGATCGGAGGGTGACCAACTCTGGAAACACCATATATTTT
>TRBJ2-1|TRBD1|NA|TRBV6-5
CASGSGTAYNEQFF
TGTGCCAGCGGCTCCGGGACAGCTTACAATGAGCAGTTCTTC
>TRBJ1-2|TRBD1|NA|TRBV12-3/TRBV12-4
CASSLWDRDGYTF
TGTGCCAGCAGTTTATGGGACAGGGACGGCTACACCTTC
>TRBJ1-2|TRBD1|NA|TRBV29-1
CSVEDPGTGENYGYTF
TGCAGCGTTGAAGACCCAGGGACAGGGGAAAACTATGGCTACACCTTC
>TRBJ1-1|TRBD1|NA|TRBV20-1
CSANTGVVVGAFF
TGCAGTGCAAACACAGGGGTAGTAGTGGGTGCTTTCTTT
>TRBJ2-7|NA|once|TRBV13
CASSLGGALFEQYF
TGTGCCAGCAGCTTAGGTGGAGCGCTTTTCGAGCAGTACTTC
>TRBJ2-5|NA|NA|TRBV9
CASSVGTRQETQYF
TGTGCCAGCAGCGTAGGGACTCGCCAAGAGACCCAGTACTTC
>TRBJ2-7|NA|NA|TRBV7-9
CASSSDGYYEQYF
TGTGCCAGCAGTTCGGACGGATACTACGAGCAGTACTTC
>TRBJ2-3|NA|NA|TRBV29-1
CSVVPRTDTQYF
TGCAGCGTTGTTCCCAGGACAGATACGCAGTATTTT
>TRBJ1-2|NA|NA|TRBV12-3/TRBV12-4
CASRGSPRGWDYGYTF
TGTGCCAGCAGAGGCTCCCCGAGGGGGTGGGACTATGGCTACACCTTC
>TRBJ2-1|TRBD2|NA|TRBV24-1
CATSDWTSGNEQFF
TGTGCCACCAGTGATTGGACTAGCGGAAATGAGCAGTTCTTC
>TRBJ1-1|NA|NA|TRBV27
CASRPGFMNTEAFF
TGTGCCAGCAGACCCGGATTTATGAACACTGAAGCTTTCTTT
>TRBJ2-5|TRBD2|NA|TRBV20-1
CSAPDAGGQETQYF
TGCAGTGCTCCCGACGCGGGGGGCCAAGAGACCCAGTACTTC
>TRBJ2-5|NA|NA|TRBV20-1
CSAQSGAVQETQYF
TGCAGTGCCCAATCGGGGGCAGTCCAAGAGACCCAGTACTTC
>TRBJ2-3|NA|NA|TRBV14
CASSHPRFKDTQYF
TGTGCCAGCAGCCACCCTCGGTTTAAAGATACGCAGTATTTT
>TRBJ2-7|TRBD1|NA|TRBV25-1
CASSLDRGYEQYF
TGTGCCAGCAGCCTGGACAGGGGTTACGAGCAGTACTTC
>TRBJ1-2|NA|once|TRBV7-9
CASSLTRQDFYGYTF
TGTGCCAGCAGCTTAACCCGTCAGGACTTCTATGGCTACACCTTC